Listed here are 27 T cell receptor beta chains from one sample, sequenced in a study of blood T cells in healthy people across ages. A J-beta primer mix and a sample-barcoded 5' primer were used in a second PCR of about 7 to 12 cycles. TCRdb re-called the 5' RACE reads with MiXCR, one entry per CDR3 protein. The sample includes about a million distinct CDR3 sequences, roughly 51% seen only once; the top ten take around 21%. The sample was blood. The receptors derive from a woman aged 55-70 years in good health.

This clonotype came up a few times. The gene calls are TRBV28 and TRBJ2-1; 9 bases line up with TRBD1. J was trimmed by 5 bases and V by 6 bases; bases with no gene match: 5. There are 14 residues in the CDR3. The germline V gene has CDR1 MDHEN and CDR2 SYDVKM. In DNA, the CDR3 is TGTGCCAGCAGGCCGGGACAGGGCAACAATGAGCAGTTCTTC. The encoded protein is CASRPGQGNNEQFF. Complete variable domain (other parts from reference TRBV28 and TRBJ2-1): DVKVTQSSRYLVKRTGEKVFLECVQDMDHENMFWYRQDPGLGLRLIYFSYDVKMKEKGDIPEGYSVSREKKERFSLILESASTNQTSMYLCASRPGQGNNEQFFGPGTRLTVL.

V and J are TRBV11-2 and TRBJ2-7; D is uncertain. The ends were cut back, 3 bases at V and 7 bases at J, with 7 bases in the middle. Looked up from germline, CDR1 is SGHAT and CDR2 is FQNNGV. CDR3 length: 11 residues. CDR3 region: CASSLFGEQYF. In nucleotides, the CDR3 is TGTGCCAGCAGCTTGTTCGGGGAGCAGTACTTC.

The chain combines TRBV29-1 with TRBJ2-5, with D tentatively TRBD1 or TRBD2 (5 bases each). The germline CDR1 and CDR2 sequences are SQVTM and ANQGSEA. CDR3 length: 13 residues. V was trimmed by 4 bases and J by 7 bases, leaving 16 bases between them. The CDR3 spells CSVGGAQWGTQYF. CDR3 sequence (DNA): TGCAGCGTTGGAGGGGCCCAGTGGGGGACCCAGTACTTC.

The chain joins TRBV6-5 to TRBJ2-1; the D gene is possibly TRBD1 (6 bases). Deletions cut 6 bases from V and 7 bases from J, with 13 bases between. CDR1 and CDR2 (germline): MNHEY, SVGAGI. The CDR3 runs to 13 residues. CDR3 in DNA: TGTGCCAGCAGCCTACAGGGCTTGAATGAGCAGTTCTTC. It yields the protein CASSLQGLNEQFF.

The DNA for the CDR3 is TGTGCCATCAGTGAGCCTGGATTGGGAGAGACCCAGTACTTC. Its protein is CAISEPGLGETQYF. The chain is built from TRBV10-3 and TRBJ2-5; D is ambiguous. The germline V gene has CDR1 ENHRY and CDR2 SYGVKD. Trimming cost V 2 bases and J 4 bases, with 11 bases left between them. The CDR3 is made up of 14 amino acids.

In this sample, this clonotype turned up a few times. The chain recombines TRBV28 with TRBJ2-3; no definite D call. V gave up 2 bases and J gave up 8 bases, with 8 bases separating them. Germline V gives CDR1 MDHEN, CDR2 SYDVKM. The CDR3 consists of 12 residues. The DNA of the CDR3 is TGTGCCAGCAGTTTACAAAGTCCTACGCAGTATTTT. It codes for CASSLQSPTQYF.

This clonotype was counted a few times. The chain carries TRBV7-2 and TRBJ2-5; a weak D match, TRBD1 (5 bases). The CDR3 totals 14 residues. Trimming pared 1 base from V and 3 bases from J, leaving 9 bases between. The V gene's germline CDR1 is SGHTA and CDR2 FQGNSA. CDR3 residues: CASSLDVGEETQYF. The CDR3 DNA reads TGTGCCAGCAGCTTAGATGTAGGGGAAGAGACCCAGTACTTC.

About this clonotype: One end of the junction fails to match germline, which may point to a read error. The chain joins TRBV4-1 to TRBJ2-7, with 10 bases matching TRBD2. This CDR3 contains 16 residues. CDR1 MGHRA and CDR2 YSYEKL come from the germline V gene. CDR3 in amino acids: CASSPFLAGDSCEQYF. The CDR3 region has the DNA TGCGCCAGCAGCCCCTTTCTAGCGGGAGATTCCTGCGAGCAGTACTTC.

The chain uses TRBV28 and TRBJ2-7, with D uncertain. The CDR3 has 14 residues. V was shortened by 7 bases and J by 1 base, with 14 bases between the two germline ends. From germline, CDR1 is MDHEN and CDR2 SYDVKM. The CDR3 loop reads CASTGATSSYEQYF. DNA of the CDR3: TGTGCCAGCACCGGCGCGACATCGTCCTACGAGCAGTACTTC.

The V gene is TRBV7-2, the J gene TRBJ2-1; 12 nucleotides align to TRBD1. The V gene end was trimmed by 5 bases and the J gene end by 7 bases; junction bases not matched to a gene: 6. Germline assignment: CDR1 SGHTA and CDR2 FQGNSA. The CDR3 sequence is 15 residues long. The CDR3 sequence: CASSDRDRGRNEQFF. The CDR3 nucleotides are TGTGCCAGCAGCGACCGGGACAGGGGGCGGAATGAGCAGTTCTTC.

V is TRBV4-1 and J is TRBJ1-2; no clear D gene. The V gene lost 0 bases and the J gene lost 4 bases, with 12 bases spanning the gap. Germline V lookup: CDR1 MGHRA, CDR2 YSYEKL. The CDR3 totals 15 residues. This CDR3 reads CASSQDPTRPYGYTF. CDR3 coding DNA: TGCGCCAGCAGCCAAGATCCTACAAGACCCTATGGCTACACCTTC.

The genes are TRBV3-1 and TRBJ2-5, with D tentatively TRBD2 (6 bases). Germline CDR1 LGHDT, CDR2 YNNKEL (reference sequence). Trimming took 7 bases from V and 2 from J, leaving 11 bases between them. The CDR3 has 13 residues. The CDR3 region is CASIRRGQETQYF. CDR3 DNA: TGTGCCAGCATCCGGCGGGGTCAAGAGACCCAGTACTTC.

The chain uses TRBV28 and TRBJ2-7; TRBD1 matches 8 bases. Germline V lookup: CDR1 MDHEN, CDR2 SYDVKM. With V trimmed by 6 bases and J by 4 bases, 14 bases remained unmatched. The CDR3 is 16 residues long. The CDR3 loop reads CASRSLSGTGSYEQYF. The CDR3, as DNA: TGTGCCAGCAGGTCCCTCTCCGGGACAGGATCTTACGAGCAGTACTTC.

J is TRBJ2-7 and V is TRBV20-1; D remains unclear. The CDR3 runs to 13 residues. Trimming took off 2 bases at V and 0 bases at J, with 8 bases between the two ends. Germline lookup yields CDR1 DFQATT and CDR2 SNEGSKA (reference sequence). The CDR3: CSARRWDSYEQYF. The CDR3 bases are TGCAGTGCTAGACGCTGGGACTCCTACGAGCAGTACTTC.

This sequence joins TRBV27 and TRBJ2-7, with D tentatively TRBD1 (5 bases). V lost 3 bases and J 0 bases, leaving 15 bases between the germline ends. CDR1 and CDR2 (germline): MNHEY, SMNVEV (reference sequence). The CDR3 covers 16 residues. For the CDR3, the DNA is TGTGCCAGCAGTTTTTCGAACAGGCCCCACTCCTACGAGCAGTACTTC. Translation gives CASSFSNRPHSYEQYF.

This chain joins TRBV18 and TRBJ2-3; D not resolved. The germline V and J ends were trimmed by 2 bases and 6 bases, with 18 bases remaining between them. The CDR3 has 16 amino acids. Per germline, CDR1 KGHSH and CDR2 LQKENI. The CDR3: CASSPFGSREVDTQYF. In DNA form, the CDR3 reads TGTGCCAGCTCACCATTCGGCTCCCGAGAAGTGGATACGCAGTATTTT.

The chain employs TRBV20-1 and TRBJ2-7; perhaps TRBD1 as D (5 bases). Germline V gene data show CDR1 as DFQATT and CDR2 as SNEGSKA (reference sequence). Trimming left V 6 bases short and J 2 bases short, with 14 bases between. This CDR3 region has 13 residues. The CDR3 DNA is TGCAGTGCCAAGAGGCACAGGACCTACGAGCAGTACTTC. This encodes CSAKRHRTYEQYF.

A few counts support this clonotype. The gene calls are TRBV28 and TRBJ2-7, with D unresolved. V was pared by 7 bases and J by 5 bases, with 12 bases between. This CDR3 has 12 residues. Per the germline V gene, CDR1 is MDHEN and CDR2 is SYDVKM. CDR3 in DNA: TGTGCCAGCATGGGAAATATGCACGAGCAGTACTTC. Translation: CASMGNMHEQYF.

On this clonotype itself: A much larger clone differs from this one at a single base, so this may be a read error. This sequence joins TRBV29-1 and TRBJ2-1, with D possibly called TRBD1 or TRBD2 (5 bases each). The germline gives CDR1 SQVTM, CDR2 ANQGSEA. The CDR3 totals 10 residues. The V and J ends lost 2 bases and 13 bases respectively, with 9 bases between them. The CDR3 reads CSVEWGTQFF. Written as DNA, the CDR3 is TGCAGCGTTGAATGGGGGACCCAGTTCTTC.

This rearrangement joins TRBV6-2 or TRBV6-3 to TRBJ2-5; 14 bases agree with TRBD2. Unmatched junction bases numbered 7, after V lost 6 bases and J lost 1 base. Germline V gene sequence: CDR1 MNHEY, CDR2 SVGEGT. The CDR3 is 17 residues long. The CDR3 nucleotides are TGTGCCAGCAGACGACTAGCGGGAGGGCCTTCCCAAGAGACCCAGTACTTC. Protein: CASRRLAGGPSQETQYF.

This sequence joins TRBV20-1 and TRBJ2-7; TRBD2 might be the D (6 bases). The germline V gene has CDR1 DFQATT and CDR2 SNEGSKA (reference sequence). The CDR3 covers 14 residues. V gave up 6 bases and J gave up 3 bases, with 18 bases separating them. The CDR3 bases are TGCAGTGCCTCGGGAGAAACATTTCACTACGAGCAGTACTTC. It encodes CSASGETFHYEQYF.

The CDR3, as DNA: TGTGCCAGCAGTCCCCGGAAGACCTATGGCTACACCTTC. It translates to CASSPRKTYGYTF. The rearrangement uses TRBV25-1 and TRBJ1-2; D uncertain. Germline lookup yields CDR1 MGHDK and CDR2 SYGVNS. Trimming removed 5 bases from V and 4 bases from J, with 11 bases in between. The CDR3 spans 13 residues.

The V gene is TRBV6-2 or TRBV6-3, the J gene TRBJ2-4; tentative D call: TRBD1 (8 bases). CDR1 and CDR2 from the germline V gene are MNHEY and SVGEGT. The V end lost 5 bases, the J end lost 9 bases, and 14 bases lay between the germline ends. This CDR3 is 13 amino acids long. The CDR3 nucleotides read TGTGCCAGCAGTCCACAGGGGGGGGGCATTCAGTACTTC. Amino acid sequence: CASSPQGGGIQYF.

This clonotype was recorded a few times. The chain is built from TRBV29-1 and TRBJ2-7; D might be TRBD2 (5 bases). Trimming removed 3 bases from V and 2 bases from J, with 11 bases in between. Germline V lookup: CDR1 SQVTM, CDR2 ANQGSEA. The CDR3 length is 13 residues. The CDR3 protein is CSVESSTTYEQYF. The CDR3 DNA is TGCAGCGTTGAGTCTAGCACCACCTACGAGCAGTACTTC.

The chain joins TRBV12-3 or TRBV12-4 to TRBJ2-3; no reliable D call. There are 14 residues in the CDR3. V dropped 9 bases and J dropped 0 bases, with 13 bases sitting between them. CDR3 amino acids: CASKDRRSTDTQYF. The CDR3 DNA reads as TGTGCCAGTAAAGACCGCCGGAGCACAGATACGCAGTATTTT.

As for this clonotype: A much larger clonotype is one base distant, so this may be a read error. The rearrangement uses TRBV20-1 and TRBJ2-7, with D unclear. CDR3 size: 13 residues. CDR1 is DFQATT and CDR2 is SNEGSKA in the germline V gene (reference sequence). The V and J ends lost 1 base and 2 bases respectively, with 9 bases between them. CDR3 in amino acids: CSARVEETYEQYF. DNA of the CDR3: TGCAGTGCTAGAGTCGAGGAAACCTACGAGCAGTACTTC.

The genes are TRBV6-5 and TRBJ2-7; the D gene is possibly TRBD1 (5 bases). The germline V gene encodes CDR1 MNHEY and CDR2 SVGAGI. This CDR3 has 14 amino acids. Trimming cost V 6 bases and J 3 bases, with 15 bases left between them. The CDR3 DNA sequence: TGTGCCAGCAGGTGGACACGCTTGGACTACGAGCAGTACTTC. This encodes CASRWTRLDYEQYF.